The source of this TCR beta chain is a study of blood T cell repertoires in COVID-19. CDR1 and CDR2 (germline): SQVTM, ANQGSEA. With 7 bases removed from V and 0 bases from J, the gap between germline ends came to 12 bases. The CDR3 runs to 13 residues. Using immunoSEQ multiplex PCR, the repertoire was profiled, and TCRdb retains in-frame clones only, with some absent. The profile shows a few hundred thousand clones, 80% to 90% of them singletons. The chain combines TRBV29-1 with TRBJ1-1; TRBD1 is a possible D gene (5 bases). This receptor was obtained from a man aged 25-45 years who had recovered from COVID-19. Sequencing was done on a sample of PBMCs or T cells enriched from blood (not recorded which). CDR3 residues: CSAVPGMNTEAFF. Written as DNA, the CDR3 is TGCAGCGCCGTCCCAGGGATGAACACTGAAGCTTTCTTT. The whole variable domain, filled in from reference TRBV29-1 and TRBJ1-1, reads SAVISQKPSRDICQRGTSLTIQCQVDSQVTMMFWYRQQPGQSLTLIATANQGSEATYESGFVIDKFPISRPNLTFSTLTVSNMSPEDSSIYLCSAVPGMNTEAFFGQGTRLTVV.